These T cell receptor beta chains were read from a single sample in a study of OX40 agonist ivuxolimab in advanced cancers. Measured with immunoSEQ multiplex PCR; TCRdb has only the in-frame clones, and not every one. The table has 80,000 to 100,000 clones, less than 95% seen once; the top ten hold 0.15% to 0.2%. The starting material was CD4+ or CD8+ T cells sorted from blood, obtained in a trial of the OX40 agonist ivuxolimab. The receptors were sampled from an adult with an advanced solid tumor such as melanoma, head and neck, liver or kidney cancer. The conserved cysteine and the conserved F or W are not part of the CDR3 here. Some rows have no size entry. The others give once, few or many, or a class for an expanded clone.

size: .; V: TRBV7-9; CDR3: ASSLGLEAF
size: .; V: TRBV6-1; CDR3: ASSETWGGDNEKLF
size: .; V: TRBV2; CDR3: ASSAGPAGFELF
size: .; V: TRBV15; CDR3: ATSRGGLAGQETRY
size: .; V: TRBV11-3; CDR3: ASSSHGLYGYT
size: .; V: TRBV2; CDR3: ASSGQENTEAF
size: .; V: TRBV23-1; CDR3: VSRTGSHEQY
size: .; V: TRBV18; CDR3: ASSPGGPVDEQY
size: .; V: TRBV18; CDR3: ASSPPTSGITDTQY
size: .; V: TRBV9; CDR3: ASSPEGRKGDEQF
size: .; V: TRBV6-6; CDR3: ASSYPAGTEEKLF
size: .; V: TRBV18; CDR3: ASSTDSVSTDTQY
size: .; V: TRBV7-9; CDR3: ASSLVGETQY
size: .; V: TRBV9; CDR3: ASSDIRGAGNTIY
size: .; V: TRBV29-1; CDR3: SADREGGDEQY
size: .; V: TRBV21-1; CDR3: ASSKRADLSNQPQH
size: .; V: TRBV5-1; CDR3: ASSPGTVMNTEAF
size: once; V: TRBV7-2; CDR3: ASSLDRDPYGYT
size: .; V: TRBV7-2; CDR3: ASSRDSFNYGYT
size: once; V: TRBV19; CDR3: ASTPQGGRQETQY
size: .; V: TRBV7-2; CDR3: ASSFSGGGPHTQY
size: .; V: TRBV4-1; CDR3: ASSQEFPFEQY
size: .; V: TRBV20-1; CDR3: SVAGPGEQY
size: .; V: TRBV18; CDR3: ASSPQGVGNTEAF
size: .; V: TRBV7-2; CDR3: ASSPPGKRGRDEQF
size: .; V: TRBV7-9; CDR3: ASSLLAGGPGDTQY
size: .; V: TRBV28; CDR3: ASSLSSGRKTQY
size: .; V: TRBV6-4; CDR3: ASSEGQGSYNEQF
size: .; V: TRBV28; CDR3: ASTPMASGNTEAF
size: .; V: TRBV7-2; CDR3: ASSLAEAYEQY
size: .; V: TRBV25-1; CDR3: ASSESGVREAF
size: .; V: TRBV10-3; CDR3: AIRGGGNTGELF
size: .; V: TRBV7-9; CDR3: ASSLRGEQPQH
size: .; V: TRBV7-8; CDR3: ASSQGQGAGNTIY
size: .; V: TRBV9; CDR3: ASSAQGAREKLF
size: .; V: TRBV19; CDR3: ASSLRDGGYSNQPQH
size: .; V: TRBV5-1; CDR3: ASSLARRVAAYEQY
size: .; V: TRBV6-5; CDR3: ASSYSGLNRDEAF
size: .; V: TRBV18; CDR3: ASSPGYDTQY
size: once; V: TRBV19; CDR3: ATSGQTYNEQF
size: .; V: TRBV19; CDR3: ASSIRAGGGYNEQF
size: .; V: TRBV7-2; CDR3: ASSSRGPAGGLSETQY
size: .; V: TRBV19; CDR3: ASSVTGTGVEQY
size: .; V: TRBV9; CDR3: ASSDAGGSSYEQY
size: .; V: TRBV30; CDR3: ARRDKREGFNEQF
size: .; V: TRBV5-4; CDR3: ASSSGLAGSLSGELF
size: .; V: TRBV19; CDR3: ASSPGTRQATNEKLF
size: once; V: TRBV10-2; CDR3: ASFWRGGQETQY
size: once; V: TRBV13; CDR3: ASSLVWGQLDLQLNTGELF
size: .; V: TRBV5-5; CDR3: ASSPEGAFGNTIY
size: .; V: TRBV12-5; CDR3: ASGLPNRVEQF
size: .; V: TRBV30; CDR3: AWTWTRTGELF
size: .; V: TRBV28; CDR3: AAGGLAYGYT
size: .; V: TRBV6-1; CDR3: ASSQSRGTEAF
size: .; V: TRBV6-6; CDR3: ASRARGSGGTGELF
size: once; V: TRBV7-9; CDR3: ASSLLGISGNTIY
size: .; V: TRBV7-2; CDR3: ASSLEGGKQF
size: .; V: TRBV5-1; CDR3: ASSLDVVTGEQY
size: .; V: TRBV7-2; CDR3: ASRPGGAITDTQY
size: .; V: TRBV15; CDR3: ATSRDSRGRDEKLF